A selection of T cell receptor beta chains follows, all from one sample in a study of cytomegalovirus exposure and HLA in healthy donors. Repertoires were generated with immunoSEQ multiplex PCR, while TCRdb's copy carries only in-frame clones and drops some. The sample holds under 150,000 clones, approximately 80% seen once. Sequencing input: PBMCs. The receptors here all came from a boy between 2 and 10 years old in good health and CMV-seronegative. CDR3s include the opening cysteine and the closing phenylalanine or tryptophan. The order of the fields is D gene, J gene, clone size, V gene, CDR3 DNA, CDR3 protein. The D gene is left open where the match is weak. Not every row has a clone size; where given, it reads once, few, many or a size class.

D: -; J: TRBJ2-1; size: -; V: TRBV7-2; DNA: TGTGCCAGCAGCCTAGAGTTGACAGGCCTTCAGTTCTTC; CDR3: CASSLELTGLQFF
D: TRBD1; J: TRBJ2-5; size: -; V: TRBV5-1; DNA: TGCGCCAGCAGCGTGGGACAGATGGAGACCCAGTACTTC; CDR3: CASSVGQMETQYF
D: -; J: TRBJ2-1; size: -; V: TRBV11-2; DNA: TGTGCCAGCCAAGGCGGGATCTTTCTGTTTGAGCAGTTCTTC; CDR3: CASQGGIFLFEQFF
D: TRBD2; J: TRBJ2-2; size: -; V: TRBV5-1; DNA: TGCGCCAGCAGGTGGAGTAAGAGGACTAGCGGGAGGTTGAACACCGGGGAGCTGTTTTTT; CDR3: CASRWSKRTSGRLNTGELFF
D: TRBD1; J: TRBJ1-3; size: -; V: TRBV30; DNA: TGTGCCTGGAGTGTCCTGGACAGGGCGGTAAACACCATATATTTT; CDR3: CAWSVLDRAVNTIYF
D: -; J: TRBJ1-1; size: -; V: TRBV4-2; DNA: TGTGCCAGCAGCCCGGCCAGACAGGCATTGAACACTGAAGCTTTCTTT; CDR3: CASSPARQALNTEAFF
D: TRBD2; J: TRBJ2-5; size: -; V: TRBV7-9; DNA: TGTGCCAGCAGCTTAGCGCGGGAGCGGGTCCAAGAGACCCAGTACTTC; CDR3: CASSLARERVQETQYF
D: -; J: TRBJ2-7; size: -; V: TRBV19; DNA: TGTGCCAGTAGTACGGGGTGGGGTTCCTCCTACGAGCAGTACTTC; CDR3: CASSTGWGSSYEQYF
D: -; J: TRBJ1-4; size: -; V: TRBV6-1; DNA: TGTGCCAGCAGTTCAGGGGCCGCTGGACTGGAAAAACTGTTTTTT; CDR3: CASSSGAAGLEKLFF
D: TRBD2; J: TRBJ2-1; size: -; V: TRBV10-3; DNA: TGTGCCACCACAATCTTCGAGAGGACTAGCGGGCGCCCTTGGGAGCAGTTCTTC; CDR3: CATTIFERTSGRPWEQFF
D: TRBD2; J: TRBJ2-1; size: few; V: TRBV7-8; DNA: TGTGCCAGCAGCTTAGCGGAGGACGGGGGGGCTTGGTCCTACAATGAGCAGTTCTTC; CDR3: CASSLAEDGGAWSYNEQFF
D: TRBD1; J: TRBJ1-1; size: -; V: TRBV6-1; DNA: TGTGCCAGCAGTGGGCGACAGGGAATAACGGACACTGAAGCTTTCTTT; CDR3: CASSGRQGITDTEAFF
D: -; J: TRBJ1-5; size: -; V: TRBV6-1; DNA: TGTGCCAGCAGTGCAAACCCAGGGGTCTCGCCCCAGCATTTT; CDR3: CASSANPGVSPQHF
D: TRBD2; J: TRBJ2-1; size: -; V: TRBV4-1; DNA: TGCGCCAGCAGCCTAAGCTACGTTCTAGCGGGCGGCCATGAGCAGTTCTTC; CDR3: CASSLSYVLAGGHEQFF
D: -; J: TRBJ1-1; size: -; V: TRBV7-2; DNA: TGTGCCAGCAGCTTAGATCCAGGGCGAACTGAAGCTTTCTTT; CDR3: CASSLDPGRTEAFF
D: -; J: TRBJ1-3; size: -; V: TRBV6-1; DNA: TGTGCCAGCAGACCCAGGGGTTCTGGAAACACCATATATTTT; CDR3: CASRPRGSGNTIYF